This T cell receptor (beta chain) was observed in a study of blood T cell repertoires in COVID-19. Study background: Some COVID-19 samples were acute and others convalescent; all came from the United States, Italy and Spain.

Germline CDR1 reads MNHNY; CDR2 reads SVGAGI (reference sequence). This CDR3 spans 13 amino acids. J was trimmed by 8 bases and V by 6 bases; bases with no gene match: 8. The study assigned cohorts using participant-reported clinical history. Two negative PCRs, clearance, or symptom resolution were required of recovered Cohort 3 donors. Original processing notes: Cell counts per sample came from amplifying reference gene primers. The repertoire was sequenced with immunoSEQ multiplex PCR; TCRdb's copy has only in-frame clones and lacks some. V, J and clone size derive from that table, while D and trimming were established from the DNA sequence. The sample holds about 410,000 clones; approximately 89% are singletons and the top ten take 1.5% to 2%.

The receptor's source is a woman aged 30 to 39 who had recovered from COVID-19. Sequencing used PBMCs or T cells enriched from blood (not recorded which). V and J are TRBV6-6 and TRBJ1-2; the match to TRBD1 covers 8 bases. CDR3 amino acids: CASSDRGFFGYTF. As DNA, the CDR3 is TGTGCCAGCAGCGACAGGGGCTTCTTCGGCTACACCTTC.